The 17 T cell receptor beta chains in this list originate from one sample, sequenced in a study of T-cell memory formation after mild COVID-19. TCRdb reprocessed the 5' RACE reads with MiXCR, giving one entry per CDR3 protein. The table shows fewer than 650,000 distinct CDR3 sequences, with about 22% occurring only once. The sample taken for sequencing was PBMCs or a T cell subset sorted from them (not recorded which). These receptors all stem from an adult woman who had mild COVID-19 (a few samples of this study predate the infection). Cell type and time point are not known.

J is TRBJ2-1 and V is TRBV4-2; the match to TRBD2 covers 9 bases. V dropped 3 bases and J dropped 0; count of bases not matched to a gene: 3. Looked up from germline, CDR1 is LGHNA and CDR2 is YNFKEQ. This CDR3 has 16 residues. The CDR3 loop reads CASSQYSGSSYNEQFF. The CDR3 DNA reads TGTGCCAGCAGCCAGTATAGCGGGAGCTCCTACAATGAGCAGTTCTTC.

This clonotype was seen a handful of times. The chain couples TRBV20-1 to TRBJ2-1; 7 bases map to TRBD2. J lost 6 bases, V lost 3 bases, and 5 bases had no gene match. CDR1 is DFQATT and CDR2 is SNEGSKA in the germline V gene (reference sequence). The CDR3 loop spans 13 amino acids. The CDR3: CSASQRGLNEQFF. The DNA for the CDR3 is TGCAGTGCTAGCCAGCGGGGTCTCAATGAGCAGTTCTTC.

This clonotype was picked up a small number of times. The rearrangement joins TRBV5-1 to TRBJ2-1, with 7 bases lining up with TRBD2. The CDR3 contains 14 residues. Germline CDR1 is SGHRS and CDR2 is YFSETQ. J was trimmed by 6 bases and V by 1 base; bases with no gene match: 4. This CDR3 is CASSLTTGGNEQFF. Here the CDR3 DNA reads TGCGCCAGCAGCTTGACGACGGGAGGCAATGAGCAGTTCTTC.

A few counts support this clonotype. V and J are TRBV12-3 or TRBV12-4 and TRBJ1-1; perhaps TRBD1 as D (5 bases). Trimming removed 6 bases from V and 1 base from J, with 24 bases in between. The CDR3 is 18 residues long. CDR3 sequence reads: CASRPPQRTRIPNTEAFF. CDR3 coding DNA: TGTGCCAGCAGACCGCCGCAAAGGACAAGGATTCCGAACACTGAAGCTTTCTTT.

The chain couples TRBV11-2 to TRBJ1-1; 7 nucleotides match TRBD1. Looked up from germline, CDR1 is SGHAT and CDR2 is FQNNGV. CDR3 size: 18 residues. V gave up 5 bases and J gave up 3 bases; unmatched junction bases: 18. The CDR3 nucleotides are TGTGCCAGCAGCCCCCGGGAGGGGGCCCAATTGTTGGACACTGAAGCTTTCTTT. Translated: CASSPREGAQLLDTEAFF.

This clonotype has only a few counts. The CDR3 loop is CAPSTGELFF. In nucleotides, the CDR3 is TGTGCCCCGAGCACCGGGGAGCTGTTTTTT. The rearrangement links TRBV24-1 to TRBJ2-2; D remains unclear. Germline V gene data show CDR1 as KGHDR and CDR2 as SFDVKD. This CDR3 is built from 10 residues. Trimming stripped 12 bases from V and 4 bases from J, with 5 bases between.

This clonotype was recorded a few times. The CDR3 sequence: CASSIRHNYEQYF. In DNA, the CDR3 is TGTGCCAGTAGTATACGGCACAACTACGAGCAGTACTTC. V gene TRBV19 combines with J gene TRBJ2-7; no clear D gene. Per the germline V gene, CDR1 is LNHDA and CDR2 is SQIVND (reference sequence). The CDR3 length is 13 residues. V was clipped by 2 bases and J by 3 bases, with 8 bases between them. The variable domain in full, with the rest retrieved from reference TRBV19 and TRBJ2-7, is DGGITQSPKYLFRKEGQNVTLSCEQNLNHDAMYWYRQDPGQGLRLIYYSQIVNDFQKGDIAEGYSVSREKKESFPLTVTSAQKNPTAFYLCASSIRHNYEQYFGPGTRLTVT.

This clonotype was counted only a few times. This chain links TRBV29-1 with TRBJ2-7, with D possibly TRBD2 on 6 matching bases. Germline assignment: CDR1 SQVTM and CDR2 ANQGSEA. V was shortened by 7 bases and J by 3 bases, with 13 bases between the two germline ends. CDR3 size: 12 residues. The CDR3: CSARESGYEQYF. The CDR3 DNA sequence: TGCAGCGCCCGGGAGTCGGGCTACGAGCAGTACTTC.

This chain links TRBV3-1 with TRBJ1-1; no clear D. The V gene lost 4 bases and the J gene lost 4 bases, with 16 bases spanning the gap. Germline CDR1 is LGHDT and CDR2 is YNNKEL (reference sequence). This CDR3 is built from 15 residues. The CDR3 loop reads CASSPSRASLTEAFF. DNA for the CDR3: TGTGCCAGCAGCCCAAGCCGAGCGTCGCTCACTGAAGCTTTCTTT.

This clonotype occurred a few times. This rearrangement joins TRBV3-1 to TRBJ1-1, with D unclear. Germline V lookup: CDR1 LGHDT, CDR2 YNNKEL (reference sequence). The CDR3 runs to 14 residues. With 0 bases removed from V and 0 bases from J, the gap between germline ends came to 5 bases. CDR3 protein: CASSQDLLNTEAFF. The CDR3 nucleotides are TGTGCCAGCAGCCAAGATTTGTTGAACACTGAAGCTTTCTTT.

In its sample, this clonotype was seen a few times. The V call is TRBV12-3 or TRBV12-4, the J call TRBJ2-1; 9 bases are shared with TRBD1. The CDR3 length is 15 residues. With V trimmed by 5 bases and J by 7 bases, 9 bases remained unmatched. The CDR3 protein is CASSTGTGKSNEQFF. The CDR3 DNA follows: TGTGCCAGCAGTACCGGGACAGGGAAATCGAATGAGCAGTTCTTC.

J is TRBJ1-2 and V is TRBV20-1, with no clear D. This CDR3 comprises 10 residues. Trimming took off 1 base at V and 8 bases at J, with 5 bases between the two ends. Germline V gives CDR1 DFQATT, CDR2 SNEGSKA (reference sequence). The CDR3 reads CSARVQGYTF. The CDR3 DNA reads TGCAGTGCTAGAGTACAAGGCTACACCTTC.

This sequence joins TRBV21-1 and TRBJ2-1; the D call TRBD1 from the table was never checked on the DNA. TRBV21-1 has pseudogene status. The CDR3 is 15 amino acids. The CDR3 DNA follows: TGTGCCAGCCCCATCGGCCCCGGGCCCTACAATGAGCAGTTCTTC. This encodes CASPIGPGPYNEQFF.

There are a few counts of this clonotype. The chain uses TRBV6-5 and TRBJ2-1; TRBD1 aligns across 7 bases. The V and J ends lost 2 bases and 1 base, in that order; junction bases with no gene match: 11. Germline V gene lookup returns CDR1 MNHEY and CDR2 SVGAGI. This CDR3 spans 18 amino acids. The CDR3 nucleotides are TGTGCCAGCAGTTACCTAGGACCTCGGACAGGTTCCTACAATGAGCAGTTCTTC. This encodes CASSYLGPRTGSYNEQFF.

This clonotype came up a few times. The chain uses TRBV12-3 or TRBV12-4 and TRBJ2-1, with 12 bases that match TRBD2. Trimming removed 8 bases from V and 5 bases from J; junction bases left unmatched: 4. This CDR3 comprises 14 residues. The CDR3 coding sequence is TGTGCCAGCCAAACTAGCGGGGGGCACAATGAGCAGTTCTTC. It yields the protein CASQTSGGHNEQFF.

V is TRBV3-1 and J is TRBJ2-1, with 8 bases identical to TRBD2. Trimming removed 1 base from V and 7 bases from J; junction bases left unmatched: 6. Germline loops: CDR1 LGHDT, CDR2 YNNKEL (reference sequence). There are 15 residues in the CDR3. The DNA of the CDR3 is TGTGCCAGCAGCCAAGCAGCGGGAGCTAAGAATGAGCAGTTCTTC. Protein sequence: CASSQAAGAKNEQFF.

This clonotype was counted only a few times. The chain uses TRBV20-1 and TRBJ2-1, with 10 bases that match TRBD2. J was trimmed by 0 bases and V by 6 bases; bases with no gene match: 8. The CDR3 is made up of 16 amino acids. Germline CDR1 and CDR2: DFQATT and SNEGSKA (reference sequence). Here the CDR3 DNA reads TGCAGTGCAAAAACCCTAGCGGGAGACTCCTACAATGAGCAGTTCTTC. Translation: CSAKTLAGDSYNEQFF.